This T cell receptor beta chain was observed in a study of CD8+ T cells in alopecia areata. Broader study findings: Numerous expanded lesional clones remained in scalp and blood during tofacitinib.

Comment on this clone: Antigen specificity is unknown.

The CDR3 is made up of 16 amino acids. Germline assignment: CDR1 SGHDT and CDR2 YYEEEE. The V and J ends lost 2 bases and 3 bases respectively, with 14 bases between them. RNA, once extracted, was reverse transcribed into cDNA for use as the sequencing template. Assay: immunoSEQ multiplex PCR; the TCRdb copy retains only in-frame clones and omits some. The repertoire has roughly 120,000 clones, around 53% of them found once; the top ten carry about 0.5%. Sample treatment: oral pan-JAK inhibitor, 5-10 mg twice daily. V usage is TRBV5-6 and J usage is TRBJ1-4; tentative D call: TRBD1 (5 bases). The clonotype was recovered from a human donor with alopecia areata. This sample comprised CD4+ T cells sorted from blood, obtained at week 4, from a patient treated with tofacitinib. CDR3 in amino acids: CASSLGFGTANEKLFF. CDR3 nucleotides: TGTGCCAGCAGCTTAGGCTTCGGGACGGCTAATGAAAAACTGTTTTTT.